Listed below are T cell receptor beta chains from one sample, sequenced in a study of blood T cell repertoires in COVID-19. Profiled with immunoSEQ multiplex PCR; TCRdb holds only in-frame clones, not every one. The table lists over 200,000 clones, around four fifths of them singletons. Material: peripheral blood. The receptors were sampled from a woman aged 70-85 years with active or convalescent COVID-19. Both conserved end residues are part of each CDR3. D genes are given only for firm matches. Clone size is stated in some rows and not others, as once, few, many or a class when expanded.

abundance: .; len: 15; v_gene: TRBV7-2; j_gene: TRBJ1-2; d_gene: TRBD1; CDR3nt: TGTGCCAGCAGCCCAGCAGGGGGAAGGGACTATGGCTACACCTTC; CDR3aa: CASSPAGGRDYGYTF
abundance: .; len: 14; v_gene: TRBV30; j_gene: TRBJ1-2; d_gene: TRBD1; CDR3nt: TGTGCCTGGAGCCGTTCCGGGACAGCCTATGGCTACACCTTC; CDR3aa: CAWSRSGTAYGYTF
abundance: .; len: 15; v_gene: TRBV9; j_gene: TRBJ2-1; d_gene: TRBD2; CDR3nt: TGTGCCAGCAGCGCATCTAGCGGAATATACAATGAGCAGTTCTTC; CDR3aa: CASSASSGIYNEQFF
abundance: once; len: 14; v_gene: TRBV11-2; j_gene: TRBJ2-7; d_gene: TRBD2; CDR3nt: TGTGCCAGCAGCATCGGACTAGCGGGGTACGAGCAGTACTTC; CDR3aa: CASSIGLAGYEQYF
abundance: .; len: 13; v_gene: TRBV11-2; j_gene: TRBJ2-7; d_gene: .; CDR3nt: TGTGCCAGCAGCGTTGGACTGTCTTTAGAGCAGTACTTC; CDR3aa: CASSVGLSLEQYF
abundance: .; len: 15; v_gene: TRBV3-1/TRBV3-2; j_gene: TRBJ2-7; d_gene: .; CDR3nt: TGTGCCAGCAGCCAAGATCAGGGAACGCCCTACGAGCAGTACTTC; CDR3aa: CASSQDQGTPYEQYF
abundance: .; len: 14; v_gene: TRBV7-9; j_gene: TRBJ2-5; d_gene: .; CDR3nt: TGTGCCAGCAGCTTCGGACAGCCACAAGAGACCCAGTACTTC; CDR3aa: CASSFGQPQETQYF
abundance: few; len: 19; v_gene: TRBV5-4; j_gene: TRBJ2-2; d_gene: TRBD2; CDR3nt: TGTGCCAGCAGCTTGGCGAGGTCTGGGGTCCTGGGAGGGACCGGGGAGCTGTTTTTT; CDR3aa: CASSLARSGVLGGTGELFF
abundance: .; len: 14; v_gene: TRBV2; j_gene: TRBJ1-5; d_gene: TRBD1; CDR3nt: TGTGCCAGCAGCGGGACAGGAGGGAATCAGCCCCAGCATTTT; CDR3aa: CASSGTGGNQPQHF
abundance: .; len: 19; v_gene: TRBV10-3; j_gene: TRBJ2-3; d_gene: TRBD1; CDR3nt: TGTGCCATCAGTGAGTCGCCTCCGGGACAGGGGTCTAGCACAGATACGCAGTATTTT; CDR3aa: CAISESPPGQGSSTDTQYF
abundance: .; len: 14; v_gene: TRBV28; j_gene: TRBJ1-5; d_gene: .; CDR3nt: TGTGCCAGCACTAGGACTTCGGGCAATCAGCCCCAGCATTTT; CDR3aa: CASTRTSGNQPQHF
abundance: once; len: 15; v_gene: TRBV11-2; j_gene: TRBJ1-6; d_gene: .; CDR3nt: TGTGCCAGCAGCGCACCAGGGTCTCCGAATTCACCCCTCCACTTT; CDR3aa: CASSAPGSPNSPLHF
abundance: once; len: 15; v_gene: TRBV5-1; j_gene: TRBJ1-2; d_gene: TRBD1; CDR3nt: TGCGCCAGCAGCTTGGCAGTGACAGGGACCTATGGCTACACCTTC; CDR3aa: CASSLAVTGTYGYTF
abundance: many; len: 13; v_gene: TRBV29-1; j_gene: TRBJ1-1; d_gene: TRBD1; CDR3nt: TGCAGCGTTGAAGCTGGACAGGGGGCGAGAGCTTTCTTT; CDR3aa: CSVEAGQGARAFF
abundance: .; len: 12; v_gene: TRBV2; j_gene: TRBJ2-4; d_gene: .; CDR3nt: TGTGCCAGCAGTGAAGAAATCGCAGGGGACTACTTC; CDR3aa: CASSEEIAGDYF
abundance: .; len: 15; v_gene: TRBV7-2; j_gene: TRBJ2-1; d_gene: TRBD2; CDR3nt: TGTGCCAGCAGCTTCTCGCGGGGGGGATACAATGAGCAGTTCTTC; CDR3aa: CASSFSRGGYNEQFF
abundance: .; len: 14; v_gene: TRBV5-1; j_gene: TRBJ2-7; d_gene: .; CDR3nt: TGCGCCAGCAGCTTTGCATCGGCGGGCTACGAGCAGTACTTC; CDR3aa: CASSFASAGYEQYF
abundance: .; len: 16; v_gene: TRBV7-2; j_gene: TRBJ2-1; d_gene: TRBD1; CDR3nt: TGTGCCAGCAGCTTAGTCACGGGACAGGGCGATATGGGGCAGTTCTTC; CDR3aa: CASSLVTGQGDMGQFF
abundance: .; len: 16; v_gene: TRBV7-2; j_gene: TRBJ1-6; d_gene: .; CDR3nt: TGTGCCAGCAGCTTAGCGTCGGGCAGGGCCAATTCACCCCTCCACTTT; CDR3aa: CASSLASGRANSPLHF
abundance: .; len: 15; v_gene: TRBV2; j_gene: TRBJ2-3; d_gene: TRBD2; CDR3nt: TGTGCCAGCAACCTCTTAGCGGGAGTGGCAGATACGCAGTATTTT; CDR3aa: CASNLLAGVADTQYF
abundance: .; len: 15; v_gene: TRBV5-6; j_gene: TRBJ1-3; d_gene: TRBD1; CDR3nt: TGTGCCAGCAGCTGGGGGACAGCCTCTGGAAACACCATATATTTT; CDR3aa: CASSWGTASGNTIYF
abundance: .; len: 16; v_gene: TRBV28; j_gene: TRBJ1-1; d_gene: TRBD1; CDR3nt: TGTGCCAGCAGTTCCACTGGGGGCAGGGGGCATACTGAAGCTTTCTTT; CDR3aa: CASSSTGGRGHTEAFF
abundance: .; len: 13; v_gene: TRBV12-2; j_gene: TRBJ2-1; d_gene: .; CDR3nt: TGTGCAAGTCGACCTGCTTCTAGCGGAGGGGGGTTCTTC; CDR3aa: CASRPASSGGGFF
abundance: few; len: 13; v_gene: TRBV11-2; j_gene: TRBJ2-1; d_gene: .; CDR3nt: TGTGCCAGCAGCTCCGGGGGTTACAATGAGCAGTTCTTC; CDR3aa: CASSSGGYNEQFF
abundance: .; len: 14; v_gene: TRBV19; j_gene: TRBJ1-6; d_gene: TRBD1; CDR3nt: TGTGCCAGTATGGACAGGGGGCTCTGGTCACCCCTCCACTTT; CDR3aa: CASMDRGLWSPLHF
abundance: .; len: 15; v_gene: TRBV7-2; j_gene: TRBJ1-3; d_gene: .; CDR3nt: TGTGCCAGCAGCTTAAGGTGGAGCTCTGGAAACACCATATATTTT; CDR3aa: CASSLRWSSGNTIYF
abundance: .; len: 15; v_gene: TRBV5-5; j_gene: TRBJ1-6; d_gene: .; CDR3nt: TGTGCCAGCAGCCCGGACAGCCTTAGGGGATCACCCCTCCACTTT; CDR3aa: CASSPDSLRGSPLHF
abundance: .; len: 14; v_gene: TRBV2; j_gene: TRBJ1-5; d_gene: .; CDR3nt: TGTGCCAGCAGTGAAAACAGTAGCAATCAGCCCCAGCATTTT; CDR3aa: CASSENSSNQPQHF
abundance: once; len: 14; v_gene: TRBV27; j_gene: TRBJ1-2; d_gene: TRBD1; CDR3nt: TGTGCCAGCAGTCCCCATGACAGGGTTGGTGGCTACACCTTC; CDR3aa: CASSPHDRVGGYTF
abundance: few; len: 15; v_gene: TRBV25-1; j_gene: TRBJ1-1; d_gene: .; CDR3nt: TGTGCCAGCAGTCTGGCAGGGGCGGGGAACACTGAAGCTTTCTTT; CDR3aa: CASSLAGAGNTEAFF
abundance: .; len: 13; v_gene: TRBV19; j_gene: TRBJ1-2; d_gene: .; CDR3nt: TGTGCCAGTGGGAGGGCAAAGGACTATGGCTACACCTTC; CDR3aa: CASGRAKDYGYTF
abundance: .; len: 15; v_gene: TRBV10-3; j_gene: TRBJ2-2; d_gene: TRBD2; CDR3nt: TGTGCCATCAGTGAGTGGGAGGGCCGAACCGGGGAGCTGTTTTTT; CDR3aa: CAISEWEGRTGELFF
abundance: .; len: 15; v_gene: TRBV2; j_gene: TRBJ2-5; d_gene: .; CDR3nt: TGTGCCAGCAGTGGCGTTCTGGGCGACGGCGAGACCCAGTACTTC; CDR3aa: CASSGVLGDGETQYF
abundance: once; len: 13; v_gene: TRBV11-2; j_gene: TRBJ2-3; d_gene: .; CDR3nt: TGTGCCAGCAGCGCCCGTAATGTCCCCGTAGCGCATTTT; CDR3aa: CASSARNVPVAHF
abundance: .; len: 15; v_gene: TRBV4-1; j_gene: TRBJ2-1; d_gene: .; CDR3nt: TGCGCCAGCAGCCAAGGACCCCTAGGCAGGGACAAGCAGTTCTTC; CDR3aa: CASSQGPLGRDKQFF
abundance: .; len: 13; v_gene: TRBV30; j_gene: TRBJ1-2; d_gene: .; CDR3nt: TGTGCCTGGAGCTACCCTCCCGTTAATGGCTACACCTTC; CDR3aa: CAWSYPPVNGYTF
abundance: .; len: 16; v_gene: TRBV13; j_gene: TRBJ1-1; d_gene: TRBD1; CDR3nt: TGTGCCAGCAGCCTTCGGTCCGGGACAGGGGCCACTGAAGCTTTCTTT; CDR3aa: CASSLRSGTGATEAFF
abundance: few; len: 16; v_gene: TRBV3-1/TRBV3-2; j_gene: TRBJ2-7; d_gene: TRBD1; CDR3nt: TGTGCCAGCAGCCAAGATTGGACAGGGGGGCCCTACGAGCAGTACTTC; CDR3aa: CASSQDWTGGPYEQYF
abundance: .; len: 14; v_gene: TRBV7-7; j_gene: TRBJ2-1; d_gene: .; CDR3nt: TGTGCTAGCAGCTTAACTCCGAACGACAATGAGCAGTTCTTC; CDR3aa: CASSLTPNDNEQFF
abundance: few; len: 15; v_gene: TRBV28; j_gene: TRBJ1-2; d_gene: TRBD1; CDR3nt: TGTGCCAGCAAACCGGGACAGGGAATGAACTATGGCTACACCTTC; CDR3aa: CASKPGQGMNYGYTF
abundance: .; len: 13; v_gene: TRBV5-1; j_gene: TRBJ1-2; d_gene: .; CDR3nt: TGCGCCAGCAGCTTGGTGGGGGCGGTTGGCTACACCTTC; CDR3aa: CASSLVGAVGYTF
abundance: once; len: 16; v_gene: TRBV5-1; j_gene: TRBJ2-7; d_gene: TRBD2; CDR3nt: TGCGCCAGCAGCTCTGGGACTAGCGGGAGTATGAACGAGCAGTACTTC; CDR3aa: CASSSGTSGSMNEQYF
abundance: .; len: 14; v_gene: TRBV28; j_gene: TRBJ1-2; d_gene: .; CDR3nt: TGTGCCAGCAGTCTATCACCCAGGGCCGATGGCTACACCTTC; CDR3aa: CASSLSPRADGYTF
abundance: few; len: 15; v_gene: TRBV3-1/TRBV3-2; j_gene: TRBJ1-2; d_gene: TRBD1; CDR3nt: TGTGCCAGCACCCTGTCGGACAGGCCTCTTCGGGGCTACACCTTC; CDR3aa: CASTLSDRPLRGYTF
abundance: .; len: 13; v_gene: TRBV19; j_gene: TRBJ2-7; d_gene: .; CDR3nt: TGTGCCAGTAGTATCTGGGGACAAGACGAGCAGTACTTC; CDR3aa: CASSIWGQDEQYF
abundance: .; len: 14; v_gene: TRBV6-5; j_gene: TRBJ1-3; d_gene: .; CDR3nt: TGTGCCAGCAGTCTAGGCTCTGCTGGAAACACCATATATTTT; CDR3aa: CASSLGSAGNTIYF
abundance: few; len: 11; v_gene: TRBV6-4; j_gene: TRBJ2-7; d_gene: .; CDR3nt: TGTGCCAGCATGGACTGGTACGAGCAGTACTTC; CDR3aa: CASMDWYEQYF
abundance: .; len: 16; v_gene: TRBV5-1; j_gene: TRBJ2-5; d_gene: TRBD2; CDR3nt: TGCGCCAGCAGCTTGCACCGGGGGGGAGACCAAGAGACCCAGTACTTC; CDR3aa: CASSLHRGGDQETQYF
abundance: .; len: 14; v_gene: TRBV5-1; j_gene: TRBJ2-7; d_gene: .; CDR3nt: TGCGCCAGCAGCGTCGGGACTGGTACCTACGAGCAGTACTTC; CDR3aa: CASSVGTGTYEQYF
abundance: once; len: 17; v_gene: TRBV4-2; j_gene: TRBJ2-1; d_gene: TRBD2; CDR3nt: TGTGCCAGCAGCCAAGAAGTGGGACTAGCGGGAGACAATGAGCAGTTCTTC; CDR3aa: CASSQEVGLAGDNEQFF
abundance: .; len: 12; v_gene: TRBV5-4; j_gene: TRBJ2-3; d_gene: .; CDR3nt: TGTGCCAGCAGCTCCACTCTGAATACGCAGTATTTT; CDR3aa: CASSSTLNTQYF
abundance: .; len: 16; v_gene: TRBV3-1/TRBV3-2; j_gene: TRBJ1-1; d_gene: .; CDR3nt: TGTGCCAGCAGCCACGGTAAAGGCCTCTCGAGGGCTGAAGCTTTCTTT; CDR3aa: CASSHGKGLSRAEAFF
abundance: .; len: 15; v_gene: TRBV19; j_gene: TRBJ2-1; d_gene: TRBD2; CDR3nt: TGTGCCAGTAGTACCGGGACTAGCGGGGTCAATGAGCAGTTCTTC; CDR3aa: CASSTGTSGVNEQFF
abundance: .; len: 13; v_gene: TRBV5-4; j_gene: TRBJ1-2; d_gene: .; CDR3nt: TGTGCCAGCAGCTTTGGGGGGGCGCCCGGCTACACCTTC; CDR3aa: CASSFGGAPGYTF
abundance: .; len: 14; v_gene: TRBV19; j_gene: TRBJ2-7; d_gene: TRBD2; CDR3nt: TGTGCCAGCAAGACTAGCGGGGCCTCCTACGAGCAGTACTTC; CDR3aa: CASKTSGASYEQYF